Following are 15 T cell receptor beta chains from one sample sequenced in a study of blood T cell repertoires in COVID-19. The table came from immunoSEQ multiplex PCR; TCRdb's copy has only in-frame clones and leaves some out. The data contain tens of thousands of clones, more than 70% of them seen just once; the ten biggest clones take up roughly 6.7%. Sequences were obtained from peripheral blood. The receptors derive from a woman aged 65 to 85 with acute or convalescent COVID-19.

The chain joins TRBV11-2 to TRBJ2-7; 10 positions match TRBD2. Trimming at V came to 6 bases and at J to 0 bases, leaving 5 bases not matched to a gene. Germline V gives CDR1 SGHAT, CDR2 FQNNGV. The CDR3 runs 15 residues. The CDR3, as DNA: TGTGCCAGCAGACCTAGCGGGGGTAGCTCCTACGAGCAGTACTTC. Amino acid sequence: CASRPSGGSSYEQYF.

The chain couples TRBV24-1 to TRBJ1-3, with a possible D match to TRBD1 (6 bases). Germline CDR1 reads KGHDR; CDR2 reads SFDVKD. V was shortened by 7 bases and J by 2 bases, with 11 bases between the two germline ends. The CDR3 contains 14 residues. CDR3 sequence: CATSAGVAGNTIYF. The CDR3 DNA reads as TGTGCCACCAGCGCAGGGGTTGCTGGAAACACCATATATTTT.

Only one count was recorded for this clone. The chain joins TRBV5-4 to TRBJ1-2, with a weak D call TRBD1 (6 bases). Trimming stripped 0 bases from V and 0 bases from J, with 6 bases between. This CDR3 comprises 14 residues. Germline CDR1 is SGHNT and CDR2 is YYREEE (reference sequence). CDR3 loop: CASSLDRANYGYTF. CDR3 sequence (DNA): TGTGCCAGCAGCTTGGACAGGGCTAACTATGGCTACACCTTC.

This chain joins TRBV30 and TRBJ2-5, with 7 bases lining up with TRBD1. The CDR3 extends over 14 amino acids. The germline V gene encodes CDR1 GTSNPN and CDR2 SVGIG (reference sequence). V lost 4 bases, J lost 0 bases, and 5 bases stayed unmatched. This CDR3 reads CAWTPGQYQETQYF. CDR3 sequence (DNA): TGTGCCTGGACCCCGGGACAGTACCAAGAGACCCAGTACTTC.

The gene calls are TRBV27 and TRBJ2-2, with TRBD2 matching over 8 bases. The trim removed 10 bases at V and 3 bases at J, leaving 10 bases unmatched. Germline V gene lookup returns CDR1 MNHEY and CDR2 SMNVEV (reference sequence). The CDR3 consists of 15 residues. CDR3: CATGGAIRDTGELFF. CDR3 bases: TGTGCCACCGGGGGGGCAATTAGGGACACCGGGGAGCTGTTTTTT.

This chain uses TRBV19 with TRBJ1-6, with 10 nucleotides matching TRBD1. V lost 5 bases, J lost 10 bases, and 8 bases stayed unmatched. The CDR3 spans 15 residues. The germline V gene encodes CDR1 LNHDA and CDR2 SQIVND (reference sequence). This CDR3 is CASSPSGQGLSPLHF. The CDR3 DNA reads TGTGCCAGTAGTCCATCGGGACAGGGGTTGTCACCCCTCCACTTT. Supplemented by reference TRBV19 and TRBJ1-6, the full variable domain reads DGGITQSPKYLFRKEGQNVTLSCEQNLNHDAMYWYRQDPGQGLRLIYYSQIVNDFQKGDIAEGYSVSREKKESFPLTVTSAQKNPTAFYLCASSPSGQGLSPLHFGNGTRLTVT.

V usage is TRBV6-5 and J usage is TRBJ2-4, with 7 bases lining up with TRBD1. CDR1 MNHEY and CDR2 SVGAGI come from the germline V gene. The trim removed 5 bases at V and 6 bases at J, leaving 10 bases unmatched. The CDR3 is 15 residues long. CDR3 residues: CASSPKDRRINIQYF. The CDR3 DNA is TGTGCCAGCAGTCCCAAGGACAGGAGAATAAACATTCAGTACTTC.

The chain is built from TRBV19 and TRBJ1-6; TRBD1 might be the D (5 bases). The germline CDR1 and CDR2 sequences are LNHDA and SQIVND (reference sequence). The CDR3 contains 14 residues. Deletions cut 6 bases from V and 9 bases from J, with 15 bases between. This chain's CDR3 is CASSSSGFPSPLHF. In DNA, the CDR3 is TGTGCCAGTAGCTCTTCAGGGTTCCCTTCACCCCTCCACTTT.

The chain couples TRBV28 to TRBJ1-2; 7 bases are a match to TRBD1. Germline CDR1 reads MDHEN; CDR2 reads SYDVKM. With V trimmed by 6 bases and J by 8 bases, 6 bases remained unmatched. The CDR3 totals 12 residues. The CDR3 here is CASSRQGGGYTF. The CDR3 DNA sequence: TGTGCCAGCAGCAGACAGGGAGGAGGCTACACCTTC.

The V gene is TRBV10-3, the J gene TRBJ2-5; tentatively, D is TRBD2 (5 bases). Trimming stripped 0 bases from V and 7 bases from J, with 12 bases between. CDR3 length: 14 amino acids. Germline CDR1 is ENHRY and CDR2 is SYGVKD. CDR3: CAISESTSGGTQYF. Written as DNA, the CDR3 is TGTGCCATCAGTGAGTCGACCAGCGGCGGGACCCAGTACTTC.

The rearrangement joins TRBV7-2 to TRBJ2-7, with TRBD2 matching over 9 bases. CDR1 SGHTA and CDR2 FQGNSA come from the germline V gene. The junction had 8 bases not matched to a gene; V was cut back by 5 bases and J by 0 bases. This CDR3 has 16 residues. The DNA of the CDR3 is TGTGCCAGCAGCCCCGAACTAGCGGGCCCCTCCTACGAGCAGTACTTC. Translated: CASSPELAGPSYEQYF.

This clone was recorded only once. The chain carries TRBV4-3 and TRBJ1-1; TRBD1 is a possible D gene (5 bases). Germline CDR1 LGHNA, CDR2 YSLEER. The CDR3 spans 14 residues. V lost 3 bases, J lost 5 bases, and 13 bases lay in between. DNA of the CDR3: TGCGCCAGCAGCCAGGCGGGGGGGAGGACTGAAGCTTTCTTT. Its protein product is CASSQAGGRTEAFF.

The gene calls are TRBV10-3 and TRBJ2-3; 7 nucleotides line up with TRBD1. With 2 bases clipped from V and 0 bases from J, the junction kept 2 bases outside the gene matches. Germline CDR1 and CDR2: ENHRY and SYGVKD. The CDR3 is 15 residues long. As DNA, the CDR3 is TGTGCCATCAGTGAGACAGGGGCTAGCACAGATACGCAGTATTTT. It translates to CAISETGASTDTQYF.

The chain is built from TRBV28 and TRBJ2-5, with D maybe TRBD1 (6 bases). Germline V CDR1 and CDR2: MDHEN, SYDVKM. The CDR3 contains 15 residues. V was cut by 4 bases and J by 5 bases, with 17 bases left in between. CDR3 sequence reads: CASSSPTGSRETQYF. CDR3 DNA: TGTGCCAGCAGTTCTCCGACAGGCAGCCGGGAGACCCAGTACTTC.

This clone was found many times. The chain has TRBV19 and TRBJ1-2; 8 nucleotides match TRBD1. There are 15 residues in the CDR3. Germline CDR1 and CDR2: LNHDA and SQIVND (reference sequence). The junction had 10 bases not matched to a gene; V was cut back by 4 bases and J by 6 bases. The CDR3 reads CASSTRTGRVDGYTF. The CDR3, as DNA: TGTGCCAGTAGTACTCGGACAGGGCGAGTGGATGGCTACACCTTC.